The 30 T cell receptor beta chains given below trace back to one sample, sequenced in a study of identical twins (dated by TCRdb to the mid-2010s). The library was obtained by 5' RACE. The instrument given in TCRdb is Illumina HiSeq 2000. TCRdb took the public reads, trimmed them with fastp at Q25, ran MiXCR for clone calling and kept in-frame beta chains. Duplicate CDR3 protein sequences are folded into a single record with the most common DNA and genes. Present in this sample are roughly 230,000 distinct CDR3 sequences, about 9% of which were seen just once. The ten largest account for roughly 3.1% of the sample. This same sample was also part of a study on yellow fever vaccine responses in identical twins.

Sequenced sample: CD8+ T cells sorted from blood. All receptors derive from a woman aged 18-30 years in good health.

This clonotype occurred many times. The V and J genes are TRBV24-1 and TRBJ2-4, with a tentative D call TRBD1 (6 bases). Germline lookup yields CDR1 KGHDR and CDR2 SFDVKD. V was cut by 5 bases and J by 9 bases, with 22 bases left in between. This CDR3 comprises 16 residues. The CDR3 DNA sequence: TGTGCCACCAGTGGCCCCAAGGGTACGGACAGTACCATTCAGTACTTC. This sequence encodes CATSGPKGTDSTIQYF.

This clonotype showed up just a few times. The genes are TRBV7-3 and TRBJ2-3, with 8 positions matching TRBD1. The CDR3 extends over 15 amino acids. Trimming took 5 bases from V and 4 from J; bases not matched to a gene: 8. Germline V gives CDR1 SGHTA, CDR2 FQGTGA. The CDR3: CASSPGTGWSDTQYF. In DNA, the CDR3 is TGTGCCAGCAGCCCAGGGACAGGTTGGTCAGATACGCAGTATTTT.

The rearrangement joins TRBV29-1 to TRBJ1-1; TRBD1 might be the D (6 bases). Trimming took off 3 bases at V and 1 base at J, with 12 bases between the two ends. The CDR3 is 14 residues long. Germline V gene lookup returns CDR1 SQVTM and CDR2 ANQGSEA. As DNA, the CDR3 is TGCAGCGTTGATGAGACAGGAGGGAACACTGAAGCTTTCTTT. Translating gives CSVDETGGNTEAFF.

V and J are TRBV24-1 and TRBJ2-2, with a tentative D call TRBD2 (5 bases). The germline V and J ends were trimmed by 4 bases and 5 bases, with 28 bases remaining between them. The germline gives CDR1 KGHDR, CDR2 SFDVKD. CDR3 length: 20 amino acids. For the CDR3, the DNA is TGTGCCACCAGTGACCGAGGGAGTAGGAGGTTAACAGCGGTAACCGGGGAGCTGTTTTTT. This translates into CATSDRGSRRLTAVTGELFF.

V is TRBV7-2 and J is TRBJ2-2, with 7 bases that match TRBD2. With V trimmed by 5 bases and J by 2 bases, 5 bases remained unmatched. Germline V CDR1 and CDR2: SGHTA, FQGNSA. The CDR3 totals 15 residues. In DNA form, the CDR3 reads TGTGCCAGCAGCCCGAGCGGGGCTAACACCGGGGAGCTGTTTTTT. Translation gives CASSPSGANTGELFF. The full variable domain, rest sourced from reference TRBV7-2 and TRBJ2-2, is GAGVSQSPSNKVTEKGKDVELRCDPISGHTALYWYRQSLGQGLEFLIYFQGNSAPDKSGLPSDRFSAERTGGSVSTLTIQRTQQEDSAVYLCASSPSGANTGELFFGEGSRLTVL.

This clonotype was picked up many times. The genes are TRBV9 and TRBJ2-3; D is undetermined. Per germline, CDR1 SGDLS and CDR2 YYNGEE. Between the trimmed V and J ends, which lost 4 bases and 1 base, there was a span of 10 bases. The CDR3 extends over 14 amino acids. CDR3 region: CASSPPVRTDTQYF. Here the CDR3 DNA reads TGTGCCAGCAGCCCGCCCGTTCGCACAGATACGCAGTATTTT.

This clonotype was counted many times. CDR3 DNA: TGCGCCAGCAACCATGAAACAGGGGGTCAAGAGACCCAGTACTTC. It codes for CASNHETGGQETQYF. The chain joins TRBV5-1 to TRBJ2-5; 8 bases fit TRBD1. With V trimmed by 6 bases and J by 2 bases, 9 bases remained unmatched. The CDR3 consists of 15 residues. CDR1 is SGHRS, CDR2 YFSETQ, per germline.

This clonotype was seen a handful of times. This rearrangement joins TRBV4-3 to TRBJ1-4; D perhaps matches TRBD1 (5 bases). Looked up from germline, CDR1 is LGHNA and CDR2 is YSLEER. The ends were cut back, 0 bases at V and 12 bases at J, with 14 bases in the middle. This CDR3 contains 14 residues. CDR3 amino acids: CASSQDLSGPELFF. The DNA for the CDR3 is TGCGCCAGCAGCCAAGATCTCTCGGGGCCGGAACTGTTTTTT.

A few counts support this clonotype. The chain has TRBV7-9 and TRBJ2-7; 10 nucleotides align to TRBD1. In germline, CDR1 is SEHNR, CDR2 FQNEAQ (reference sequence). V shed 1 base and J 6 bases; nucleotides not matched to a gene: 6. The length of the CDR3 is 15 residues. The CDR3 spells CASSLGVTGGSEQYF. As DNA, the CDR3 is TGTGCCAGCAGCTTAGGGGTGACAGGGGGCTCCGAGCAGTACTTC.

This chain joins TRBV5-4 and TRBJ2-1; TRBD2 matches at 8 bases. This CDR3 spans 16 amino acids. Germline V gene lookup returns CDR1 SGHNT and CDR2 YYREEE (reference sequence). Trimming took 4 bases from V and 5 from J; bases not matched to a gene: 11. CDR3 sequence reads: CASSLKRERLDNEQFF. The CDR3 region has the DNA TGTGCCAGCAGCCTTAAGCGGGAGCGGTTGGACAATGAGCAGTTCTTC.

This clonotype was seen repeatedly, ten times or more. The V gene is TRBV4-3, the J gene TRBJ2-4; 10 bases line up with TRBD1. Germline lookup yields CDR1 LGHNA and CDR2 YSLEER. The CDR3 sequence is 19 residues long. After removal of 0 bases from V and 4 bases from J, the junction contained 12 bases not matched to a gene. The chain's CDR3 is CASSQDAGADRGEKNIQYF. Here the CDR3 DNA reads TGCGCCAGCAGCCAAGATGCAGGTGCGGACAGGGGGGAGAAAAACATTCAGTACTTC.

The genes are TRBV6-5 and TRBJ2-7; TRBD1 is a possible D gene (6 bases). The germline V gene encodes CDR1 MNHEY and CDR2 SVGAGI. Trimming shortened V by 0 bases and J by 1 base, and 10 bases separated the two germline ends. This CDR3 is built from 15 residues. CDR3 loop: CASSYSRGASYEQYF. In nucleotides, the CDR3 is TGTGCCAGCAGTTACTCCAGGGGTGCATCCTACGAGCAGTACTTC.

This clonotype was counted a few times. This CDR3 is CASSPTDADTEAFF. The CDR3 bases are TGTGCCAGCAGCCCGACGGATGCAGACACTGAAGCTTTCTTT. The gene calls are TRBV7-9 and TRBJ1-1; no clear D gene. Trimming took 5 bases from V and 3 from J, leaving 13 bases between them. Per germline, CDR1 SEHNR and CDR2 FQNEAQ (reference sequence). The CDR3 has 14 amino acids. Variable domain in full (rest from reference TRBV7-9 and TRBJ1-1): DTGVSQNPRHKITKRGQNVTFRCDPISEHNRLYWYRQTLGQGPEFLTYFQNEAQLEKSRLLSDRFSAERPKGSFSTLEIQRTEQGDSAMYLCASSPTDADTEAFFGQGTRLTVV.

J is TRBJ2-3 and V is TRBV6-2 or TRBV6-3; TRBD2 matches at 14 bases. There are 18 residues in the CDR3. The V gene's germline CDR1 is MNHEY and CDR2 SVGEGT. The CDR3 loop is CTFSYPRTSGGSTDTQYF. CDR3 nucleotides: TGTACCTTCAGTTACCCTCGGACTAGCGGGGGGTCCACAGATACGCAGTATTTT.

The sample holds a few counts of this clonotype. For the CDR3, the DNA is TGTGCCAGCAATTCTCCGGGACAGGGCATGACCGGGGAGCTGTTTTTT. The encoded protein is CASNSPGQGMTGELFF. The gene calls are TRBV6-2 or TRBV6-3 and TRBJ2-2; TRBD1 matches 9 bases. Germline values: CDR1 MNHEY, CDR2 SVGEGT. After removal of 7 bases from V and 5 bases from J, the junction contained 11 bases not matched to a gene. The CDR3 contains 16 residues.

This CDR3 reads CASSDSSGRAFTDTQYF. CDR3 coding DNA: TGTGCCAGCAGTGACTCTAGCGGGAGGGCCTTTACAGATACGCAGTATTTT. The chain has TRBV2 and TRBJ2-3; TRBD2 matches at 12 bases. From germline, CDR1 is SNHLY and CDR2 FYNNEI. The CDR3 totals 17 residues. The trim removed 3 bases at V and 3 bases at J, leaving 7 bases unmatched.

The rearrangement links TRBV19 to TRBJ2-1, with D tentatively TRBD2 (5 bases). Trimming removed 6 bases from V and 6 bases from J, with 9 bases in between. Germline V CDR1 and CDR2: LNHDA, SQIVND (reference sequence). The CDR3 extends over 12 amino acids. As DNA, the CDR3 is TGTGCCAGTAGCGGGATAATCAATGAGCAGTTCTTC. It is translated as CASSGIINEQFF.

On this clonotype: The germline gene is not matched at one end of the junction; a read error may be the cause. This chain joins TRBV13 and TRBJ2-7, with 8 positions matching TRBD1. CDR3 length: 15 amino acids. Germline CDR1 reads PRHDT; CDR2 reads FYEKMQ (reference sequence). The chain's CDR3 is CASSLGRTGLNEQYF. Here the CDR3 DNA reads TGTGCCAGCAGCCTAGGACGGACAGGGCTGAACGAGCAGTACTTC.

There are a few counts of this clonotype. The V and J genes are TRBV20-1 and TRBJ2-4, with 7 bases aligning to TRBD1. In germline, CDR1 is DFQATT, CDR2 SNEGSKA (reference sequence). The CDR3 extends over 14 amino acids. V lost 5 bases and J lost 0; bases outside the gene matches: 4. In DNA, the CDR3 is TGCAGTGCTGGGGACAGATTAGCCAAAAACATTCAGTACTTC. This encodes CSAGDRLAKNIQYF.

The chain is built from TRBV29-1 and TRBJ2-5; the D is unclear. The ends were cut back, 2 bases at V and 4 bases at J, with 11 bases in the middle. Germline CDR1 and CDR2: SQVTM and ANQGSEA. The CDR3 loop spans 13 amino acids. The CDR3 DNA reads as TGCAGCGTTGAATTCGAGTCGGGAGAGACCCAGTACTTC. Amino acids: CSVEFESGETQYF.

This clonotype showed up just a few times. The rearrangement uses TRBV27 and TRBJ2-5; 9 bases match TRBD2. Trimming took 7 bases from V and 5 from J; bases not matched to a gene: 8. Germline loops: CDR1 MNHEY, CDR2 SMNVEV (reference sequence). The CDR3 runs to 14 residues. DNA of the CDR3: TGTGCCAGCAAAACCGGGACTAGCCTCGAGACCCAGTACTTC. Its protein is CASKTGTSLETQYF.

This clonotype was seen a few times. This chain connects TRBV6-1 to TRBJ2-7, with D possibly matching TRBD2 (6 bases). The CDR3 runs 16 residues. The V gene lost 8 bases and the J gene lost 1 base, with 21 bases spanning the gap. Germline V CDR1 and CDR2: MNHNS, SASEGT. CDR3 in amino acids: CASSSGQSHRSYEQYF. CDR3 coding DNA: TGTGCCAGCTCAAGCGGGCAAAGTCACCGTTCCTACGAGCAGTACTTC.

This clonotype was observed a handful of times. The J gene is TRBJ2-5, the V gene TRBV7-9; possible D gene TRBD2, 7 bases. The CDR3 contains 15 residues. CDR1 is SEHNR, CDR2 FQNEAQ, per germline (reference sequence). V lost 7 bases to trimming and J lost 3 bases, with 18 bases between them. The CDR3 region has the DNA TGTGCCAGCATCCCTATGGGCGGGGGCAAAGAGACCCAGTACTTC. Translating it yields CASIPMGGGKETQYF.

In nucleotides, the CDR3 is TGTGCCAGCAGTATAACCGGGGAGCTGTTTTTT. Its translation: CASSITGELFF. The V and J genes are TRBV12-3 or TRBV12-4 and TRBJ2-2; D remains unclear. The germline V and J ends were trimmed by 5 bases and 5 bases, with 3 bases remaining between them. CDR3 length: 11 residues.

This clonotype was recorded a few times. The chain combines TRBV27 with TRBJ2-1, with 7 bases identical to TRBD2. Trimming at V came to 7 bases and at J to 2 bases, leaving 11 bases not matched to a gene. The CDR3 length is 16 residues. Germline V lookup: CDR1 MNHEY, CDR2 SMNVEV (reference sequence). The CDR3 region has the DNA TGTGCCAGCACCCGTGAGGCTAGCGGACCCTACAATGAGCAGTTCTTC. Translating it yields CASTREASGPYNEQFF.

This clonotype was recorded a few times. This sequence joins TRBV7-2 and TRBJ2-1, with 7 bases matching TRBD2. This CDR3 comprises 16 residues. The V gene end was trimmed by 5 bases and the J gene end by 6 bases; junction bases not matched to a gene: 13. CDR1 SGHTA and CDR2 FQGNSA come from the germline V gene. DNA for the CDR3: TGTGCCAGCAGCATCGGCGGGGGATCAATTCCCAATGAGCAGTTCTTC. Its translation: CASSIGGGSIPNEQFF. The variable domain in full, completed from reference TRBV7-2 and TRBJ2-1, reads GAGVSQSPSNKVTEKGKDVELRCDPISGHTALYWYRQSLGQGLEFLIYFQGNSAPDKSGLPSDRFSAERTGGSVSTLTIQRTQQEDSAVYLCASSIGGGSIPNEQFFGPGTRLTVL.

This clonotype was observed a few times. The chain recombines TRBV29-1 with TRBJ2-2, with 7 bases lining up with TRBD1. The V segment lost 7 bases and the J segment 3 bases; nucleotides outside the gene matches: 5. Germline CDR1 is SQVTM and CDR2 is ANQGSEA. This CDR3 is built from 13 residues. CDR3 sequence: CSATGADTGELFF. As DNA, the CDR3 is TGCAGCGCCACAGGGGCGGACACCGGGGAGCTGTTTTTT.

This clonotype was found many times. This chain connects TRBV12-3 or TRBV12-4 to TRBJ2-4, with unresolved D. V was cut by 7 bases and J by 5 bases, with 9 bases left in between. The CDR3 loop spans 12 amino acids. The CDR3 protein is CASTSAQNIQYF. CDR3 DNA: TGTGCCAGCACCTCCGCCCAAAACATTCAGTACTTC.

This clonotype was seen ten or more times. This chain uses TRBV27 with TRBJ2-1; no clear D gene. Germline V gene data show CDR1 as MNHEY and CDR2 as SMNVEV (reference sequence). CDR3 length: 10 amino acids. Trimming pared 7 bases from V and 9 bases from J, leaving 7 bases between. The CDR3 here is CASNPSEQFF. CDR3 nucleotides: TGTGCCAGCAATCCAAGTGAGCAGTTCTTC.

V and J are TRBV4-3 and TRBJ2-7; TRBD1 might be the D (5 bases). The CDR3 contains 15 residues. CDR1 and CDR2 (germline): LGHNA, YSLEER. Trimming pared 3 bases from V and 0 bases from J, leaving 12 bases between. CDR3 amino acids: CASSQMGQRSYEQYF. The CDR3 nucleotides read TGCGCCAGCAGCCAGATGGGGCAGCGCTCCTACGAGCAGTACTTC.